What follows is one TCR beta chain and its context. Its antigen is unknown. Some clones are missing from TCRdb's copy, which holds only in-frame ones; the method was immunoSEQ multiplex PCR. The sample consists of about 60,000 clones, more than 80% of them appearing once. This sample was taken from a study of cytomegalovirus exposure and HLA in healthy donors. Whole-study findings and limits: Rarity marked most TCR sequences, yet some public TCRs occurred in many donors.

Germline values: CDR1 SGHNT, CDR2 YYREEE (reference sequence). CDR3 length equals 12 residues. V was pared by 8 bases and J by 8 bases, with 8 bases of the junction left unmatched. The sequencing sample was made of PBMCs. The sequence was obtained from a woman aged 18 to 35 in good health and CMV-seronegative. This chain links TRBV5-4 with TRBJ1-1; 8 bases agree with TRBD1. CDR3: CASGDRGWEAFF. As DNA, the CDR3 is TGTGCCAGTGGCGACAGGGGATGGGAAGCTTTCTTT.